Below are 25 T cell receptor beta chains sequenced from a single sample in a study of cytomegalovirus exposure and HLA in healthy donors. 60 Vbeta and 13 Jbeta primers were used in PCR. Method: immunoSEQ multiplex PCR; TCRdb's copy keeps in-frame clones and lacks some. The table has 150,000 to 200,000 clones, roughly 77% seen once. Sequencing input: PBMCs. The origin of the receptors is a woman aged 18-35 years in good health and CMV-seronegative.

The CDR3 is CASSRDTYSNQPQHF. As DNA, the CDR3 is TGTGCCAGCAGCAGAGACACATATAGCAATCAGCCCCAGCATTTT. The chain carries TRBV7-8 and TRBJ1-5; no clear D gene. V was pared by 5 bases and J by 0 bases, with 11 bases between. CDR1 and CDR2 from the germline V gene are SGHVS and FQNEAQ. CDR3 size: 15 residues.

The chain has TRBV19 and TRBJ1-5; TRBD1 aligns across 9 bases. The CDR3 contains 13 residues. CDR1 and CDR2 (germline): LNHDA, SQIVND (reference sequence). After removal of 5 bases from V and 7 bases from J, the junction contained 3 bases not matched to a gene. The CDR3 nucleotides are TGTGCCAGTAGTCTAGGGACAGGGCAGCCCCAGCATTTT. It encodes CASSLGTGQPQHF.

This chain joins TRBV6-5 and TRBJ2-7; D is unresolved. CDR1 is MNHEY and CDR2 is SVGAGI in the germline V gene. The length of the CDR3 is 14 residues. V lost 6 bases to trimming and J lost 3 bases, with 15 bases between them. CDR3 DNA: TGTGCCAGCAGACTATCATTGGCCAACTACGAGCAGTACTTC. Translation: CASRLSLANYEQYF.

This chain uses TRBV25-1 with TRBJ2-5, with 9 bases fitting TRBD2. The CDR3 is made up of 16 amino acids. Losses at the gene ends were 1 base for V and 3 bases for J; bases not matched to a gene: 6. Germline V gives CDR1 MGHDK, CDR2 SYGVNS. The CDR3 here is CASSEFLGGREETQYF. CDR3 coding DNA: TGTGCCAGCAGTGAATTTTTAGGCGGGAGGGAAGAGACCCAGTACTTC.

V gene TRBV11-3 combines with J gene TRBJ2-3; 7 nucleotides line up with TRBD1. Germline-derived CDR1 and CDR2 are SGHNT and YENEEA. The trim removed 1 base at V and 7 bases at J, leaving 14 bases unmatched. The CDR3 loop spans 17 amino acids. The CDR3 DNA sequence: TGTGCCAGCAGCTTAGTAATGACCCGGACAGGAAGAAATACGCAGTATTTT. Encoded protein: CASSLVMTRTGRNTQYF.

Only a few counts were recorded for this clone. The rearrangement uses TRBV25-1 and TRBJ1-5, with TRBD1 matching 11 bases. V was pared by 2 bases and J by 5 bases, with 5 bases of the junction left unmatched. The CDR3 is 16 amino acids. Germline V lookup: CDR1 MGHDK, CDR2 SYGVNS. CDR3 region: CASSEEGQGGDQPQHF. The DNA for the CDR3 is TGTGCCAGCAGTGAAGAGGGACAGGGGGGGGATCAGCCCCAGCATTTT.

The chain has TRBV27 and TRBJ2-3; D gene unclear. The germline V and J ends were trimmed by 0 bases and 4 bases, with 8 bases remaining between them. The CDR3 length is 14 residues. CDR1 and CDR2 from the germline V gene are MNHEY and SMNVEV (reference sequence). CDR3 bases: TGTGCCAGCAGTTTATCGAGGTTAGCAGATACGCAGTATTTT. It translates to CASSLSRLADTQYF.

V and J are TRBV7-2 and TRBJ1-2, with D unresolved. Per the germline V gene, CDR1 is SGHTA and CDR2 is FQGNSA. This CDR3 region has 14 residues. The V end was cut by 3 bases, the J end by 2 bases, with 10 bases between. CDR3 bases: TGTGCCAGCAGCTTTCAGAAAAACAACTATGGCTACACCTTC. This codes for CASSFQKNNYGYTF.

This clone appeared once. The chain employs TRBV4-2 and TRBJ2-1, with a weak D call TRBD2 (6 bases). The V and J ends lost 1 base and 7 bases respectively, with 14 bases between them. There are 15 residues in the CDR3. Germline CDR1 LGHNA, CDR2 YNFKEQ. CDR3 in amino acids: CASSQGPLALNEQFF. The CDR3 nucleotides are TGTGCCAGCAGCCAAGGCCCACTAGCCCTGAATGAGCAGTTCTTC.

This clone was observed once. V and J are TRBV4-2 and TRBJ1-2; D is undetermined. Germline loops: CDR1 LGHNA, CDR2 YNFKEQ. The CDR3 loop spans 16 amino acids. Trimming cost V 1 base and J 4 bases, with 16 bases left between them. DNA of the CDR3: TGTGCCAGCAGCCAAGCTGGAGGATCCGTGTCCTATGGCTACACCTTC. Its protein is CASSQAGGSVSYGYTF.

This clone was picked up one time. V gene TRBV7-8 combines with J gene TRBJ1-5; TRBD1 is a possible D gene (6 bases). The CDR3 is 15 amino acids. Trimming pared 5 bases from V and 0 bases from J, leaving 11 bases between. Germline CDR1 is SGHVS and CDR2 is FQNEAQ. The chain's CDR3 is CASSPGTLSNQPQHF. The DNA for the CDR3 is TGTGCCAGCAGCCCCGGGACACTTAGCAATCAGCCCCAGCATTTT.

V gene TRBV19 combines with J gene TRBJ1-2; D possibly corresponds to TRBD1 (5 bases). V was trimmed by 1 base and J by 4 bases, leaving 10 bases between them. The CDR3 is made up of 14 amino acids. In germline, CDR1 is LNHDA, CDR2 SQIVND (reference sequence). CDR3 residues: CASSIGQGGYGYTF. DNA of the CDR3: TGTGCCAGTAGTATAGGCCAGGGTGGCTATGGCTACACCTTC.

The J gene is TRBJ2-1, the V gene TRBV7-2; 16 bases match TRBD2. This CDR3 region has 18 residues. J gave up 4 bases and V 1 base, and 4 bases lay outside the gene matches. The germline V gene encodes CDR1 SGHTA and CDR2 FQGNSA. CDR3 DNA sequence: TGTGCCAGCAGCTTAGTCGGGACTAGCGGGGGGGCTTACAATGAGCAGTTCTTC. This translates into CASSLVGTSGGAYNEQFF.

The rearrangement links TRBV9 to TRBJ2-5, with TRBD2 matching over 8 bases. The CDR3 has 16 amino acids. V lost 2 bases to trimming and J lost 2 bases; unmatched junction nucleotides: 8. CDR1 is SGDLS, CDR2 YYNGEE, per germline. The CDR3 sequence: CASSVAVSGGQETQYF. The CDR3 bases are TGTGCCAGCAGCGTGGCTGTCAGCGGGGGTCAAGAGACCCAGTACTTC.

This clone was recorded once. The chain joins TRBV27 to TRBJ2-7, with D maybe TRBD2 (6 bases). V dropped 2 bases and J dropped 8 bases, with 16 bases sitting between them. Germline-derived CDR1 and CDR2 are MNHEY and SMNVEV (reference sequence). CDR3 length: 14 amino acids. The CDR3 bases are TGTGCCAGCAGTTTAAAGCGGGCCACTGACAAGCAGTACTTC. It specifies CASSLKRATDKQYF.

This chain joins TRBV4-1 and TRBJ1-1; 8 nucleotides align to TRBD1. This CDR3 is 16 amino acids long. The ends lost 4 bases at V and 4 bases at J; junction bases unmatched: 11. Germline CDR1 and CDR2: MGHRA and YSYEKL. The CDR3: CASSRRRGQVPTEAFF. CDR3 coding DNA: TGCGCCAGCAGCCGAAGGAGGGGACAGGTCCCCACTGAAGCTTTCTTT.

The chain joins TRBV9 to TRBJ2-3; possible D gene TRBD2, 7 bases. The germline V and J ends were trimmed by 3 bases and 4 bases, with 21 bases remaining between them. CDR3 length: 17 amino acids. Germline CDR1 is SGDLS and CDR2 is YYNGEE. The CDR3, as DNA: TGTGCCAGCAGCGGAGGGGGAGGGAGCGGGGCCCCAGATACGCAGTATTTT. Its protein is CASSGGGGSGAPDTQYF.

This clone was recorded a few times. The sample carries other DNA sequences with the same CDR3. The chain uses TRBV9 and TRBJ1-5; D might be TRBD1 (6 bases). This CDR3 has 14 residues. Per germline, CDR1 SGDLS and CDR2 YYNGEE. The germline V and J ends were trimmed by 0 bases and 3 bases, with 7 bases remaining between them. CDR3: CASSVGQDNQPQHF. The DNA of the CDR3 is TGTGCCAGCAGCGTAGGACAGGACAATCAGCCCCAGCATTTT.

This sequence joins TRBV19 and TRBJ2-1; 9 bases are shared with TRBD1. This CDR3 is 15 amino acids long. Trimming at V came to 7 bases and at J to 6 bases, leaving 10 bases not matched to a gene. CDR1 is LNHDA and CDR2 is SQIVND in the germline V gene (reference sequence). The CDR3 nucleotides read TGTGCCAGTAATGGAGGGACAGGGCCATCCAATGAGCAGTTCTTC. As protein: CASNGGTGPSNEQFF.

The chain has TRBV7-9 and TRBJ2-5; D may be TRBD2 (5 bases). Trimming took off 5 bases at V and 2 bases at J, with 12 bases between the two ends. Germline values: CDR1 SEHNR, CDR2 FQNEAQ (reference sequence). This CDR3 is built from 14 residues. The CDR3 nucleotides are TGTGCCAGCAGCACCGTTAGCGCTCAAGAGACCCAGTACTTC. It translates to CASSTVSAQETQYF.

This CDR3 reads CASSPRQGYTDTQYF. CDR3 sequence (DNA): TGTGCCAGCTCACCTCGGCAGGGTTACACAGATACGCAGTATTTT. This chain links TRBV18 with TRBJ2-3; D is possibly TRBD1 (5 bases). CDR1 and CDR2 from the germline V gene are KGHSH and LQKENI. The V gene lost 3 bases and the J gene lost 2 bases, with 12 bases spanning the gap. This CDR3 contains 15 residues.

V and J are TRBV29-1 and TRBJ2-1, with 13 bases lining up with TRBD2. CDR3 length: 16 residues. Germline lookup yields CDR1 SQVTM and CDR2 ANQGSEA. With V trimmed by 6 bases and J by 6 bases, 11 bases remained unmatched. The CDR3 sequence: CSVSLGLAGEGNEQFF. CDR3 nucleotide sequence: TGCAGCGTCTCCCTTGGACTAGCGGGAGAAGGCAATGAGCAGTTCTTC.

The sample holds a few counts of this clone. The chain employs TRBV5-6 and TRBJ1-2; weak D call: TRBD1 (6 bases). The germline V gene has CDR1 SGHDT and CDR2 YYEEEE. Trimming shortened V by 2 bases and J by 4 bases, and 9 bases separated the two germline ends. This CDR3 has 13 amino acids. The CDR3 DNA is TGTGCCAGCAGCTTACCAGGGGTCTATGGCTACACCTTC. The encoded protein is CASSLPGVYGYTF.

This sequence joins TRBV2 and TRBJ2-3; D gene uncertain. Trimming took 10 bases from V and 1 from J, leaving 12 bases between them. The CDR3 length is 13 residues. Germline V CDR1 and CDR2: SNHLY, FYNNEI. The CDR3 protein is CANGPGGTDTQYF. Written as DNA, the CDR3 is TGTGCCAACGGCCCCGGAGGCACAGATACGCAGTATTTT.

This clone has just a few counts. In DNA form, the CDR3 reads TGTGCCAGCAGTGAAGCGAGGGGGCAAACTGAAGCTTTCTTT. It codes for CASSEARGQTEAFF. The V and J genes are TRBV6-1 and TRBJ1-1; 7 bases are shared with TRBD1. Germline CDR1 reads MNHNS; CDR2 reads SASEGT. The V and J ends lost 0 bases and 5 bases, in that order; junction bases with no gene match: 3. The CDR3 consists of 14 residues.